Shown below are 17 T cell receptor beta chains from a single sample sequenced in a study of T cells in Graves' hyperthyroidism and ophthalmopathy (dated by TCRdb to about 2019). To prepare the library, multiplex PCR was applied. These reads were obtained on an Illumina HiSeq 2000. The TCR beta CDR3 regions were amplified from RNA transcripts. The TCR CDR3 was subjected to a first round of RT-PCR using the HTBI primer set and the Qiagen OneStep RT-PCR kit. TCRdb reprocessed the public reads (quality trimming at Q25 with fastp, clone calling with MiXCR) and kept in-frame beta chains. Identical CDR3 protein sequences are pooled into one entry, listed with their most common genes and DNA. Here the sample has a few hundred thousand distinct CDR3 sequences; 20% occur a single time. More than 25% of the sample is held by the ten biggest clonotypes. Sequencing used blood. These receptors were taken from a man aged 18 to 30 with Graves' hyperthyroidism.

This clonotype occurred a few times. The chain joins TRBV12-3 or TRBV12-4 to TRBJ2-7; D not certain. The ends were cut back, 2 bases at V and 4 bases at J, with 6 bases in the middle. The CDR3 extends over 12 amino acids. The CDR3 DNA follows: TGTGCCAGCAGTTTATATCTTTACGAGCAGTACTTC. It is translated as CASSLYLYEQYF.

This clonotype has more than one count but fewer than ten. The rearrangement joins TRBV5-1 to TRBJ1-3; 8 bases match TRBD1. The CDR3 contains 17 residues. Germline CDR1 SGHRS, CDR2 YFSETQ. J gave up 0 bases and V 0 bases, and 5 bases lay outside the gene matches. CDR3: CASSLAPTGVSGNTIYF. The CDR3 bases are TGCGCCAGCAGCTTGGCCCCGACAGGGGTCTCTGGAAACACCATATATTTT.

Many counts were recorded for this clonotype. This chain links TRBV2 with TRBJ2-7, with unresolved D. Germline V gene data show CDR1 as SNHLY and CDR2 as FYNNEI. This CDR3 spans 12 amino acids. V was clipped by 10 bases and J by 3 bases, with 13 bases between them. CDR3 nucleotide sequence: TGTGCCATTCGACCTTACAACTACGAGCAGTACTTC. It is translated as CAIRPYNYEQYF.

This clonotype has a count of ten or more. This chain joins TRBV28 and TRBJ2-7; maybe TRBD2 (7 bases). Germline V gene lookup returns CDR1 MDHEN and CDR2 SYDVKM. This CDR3 is built from 13 residues. Deletions cut 7 bases from V and 5 bases from J, with 15 bases between. Here the CDR3 reads CASTRGGVHEQYF. The DNA of the CDR3 is TGTGCCAGCACCAGAGGGGGGGTCCACGAGCAGTACTTC.

This clonotype has a count of ten or more. J is TRBJ2-7 and V is TRBV7-9, with 7 bases aligning to TRBD2. J lost 0 bases, V lost 5 bases, and 10 bases had no gene match. The CDR3 totals 16 residues. Germline V gives CDR1 SEHNR, CDR2 FQNEAQ (reference sequence). The CDR3 nucleotides read TGTGCCAGCAGCCCAATAGCGGGCCCCGACTCCTACGAGCAGTACTTC. This sequence encodes CASSPIAGPDSYEQYF.

The J gene is TRBJ2-2, the V gene TRBV27; 13 bases agree with TRBD2. Germline trimming cut 3 bases from V and 3 bases from J; bases unmatched to any gene: 7. The germline gives CDR1 MNHEY, CDR2 SMNVEV (reference sequence). CDR3 length: 18 amino acids. This CDR3 is CASSFLTSGGPDTGELFF. The DNA of the CDR3 is TGTGCCAGCAGTTTCTTGACTAGCGGGGGGCCGGACACCGGGGAGCTGTTTTTT.

This clonotype was detected only a few times. This rearrangement joins TRBV13 to TRBJ1-3, with a tentative D call TRBD1 (6 bases). Germline V lookup: CDR1 PRHDT, CDR2 FYEKMQ (reference sequence). This CDR3 region has 15 residues. V was cut by 2 bases and J by 0 bases, with 8 bases left in between. In nucleotides, the CDR3 is TGTGCCAGCAGCTTAACAGGGATCTCTGGAAACACCATATATTTT. It specifies CASSLTGISGNTIYF.

This clonotype was found a few times. The V gene is TRBV12-3 or TRBV12-4, the J gene TRBJ2-7, with TRBD1 matching 8 bases. The CDR3 is 13 amino acids. The junction had 7 bases not matched to a gene; V was cut back by 6 bases and J by 6 bases. The CDR3 loop reads CASSPGGHSEQYF. The CDR3 DNA is TGTGCCAGCAGCCCAGGGGGCCACTCCGAGCAGTACTTC.

The table lists this clonotype with many counts. This chain connects TRBV30 to TRBJ1-5, with a weak D call TRBD1 (5 bases). The CDR3 extends over 15 amino acids. Trimming took off 0 bases at V and 3 bases at J, with 12 bases between the two ends. CDR1 is GTSNPN, CDR2 SVGIG, per germline (reference sequence). CDR3: CAWSVQGSYNQPQHF. DNA for the CDR3: TGTGCCTGGAGTGTTCAGGGCAGCTACAATCAGCCCCAGCATTTT.

The sample holds many counts of this clonotype. CDR3: CASSLRSDPYEQYF. The CDR3 DNA sequence: TGTGCCAGCAGTTTACGGTCTGACCCTTACGAGCAGTACTTC. V and J are TRBV28 and TRBJ2-7; D gene ambiguous. The CDR3 is 14 amino acids. V dropped 2 bases and J dropped 4 bases, with 12 bases sitting between them. Germline V gene data show CDR1 as MDHEN and CDR2 as SYDVKM.

There are a few counts of this clonotype. With a much larger clone just one base away, this may be a read error. The rearrangement joins TRBV28 to TRBJ1-2; TRBD1 matches at 7 bases. The germline V gene has CDR1 MDHEN and CDR2 SYDVKM. V was clipped by 3 bases and J by 2 bases; unmatched bases: 15. The CDR3 runs to 18 residues. CDR3 nucleotides: TGTGCCAGCAGTTTCACTAAAGCAACGGGACAGCCGAACTATGGCTACACCTTC. It translates to CASSFTKATGQPNYGYTF.

This clonotype has a count of ten or more. The chain joins TRBV2 to TRBJ2-7; 8 bases are a match to TRBD1. J gave up 6 bases and V 7 bases, and 5 bases lay outside the gene matches. CDR1 is SNHLY, CDR2 FYNNEI, per germline. This CDR3 region has 12 residues. The CDR3 spells CASILTGVEQYF. The CDR3 region has the DNA TGTGCCAGCATTCTGACAGGGGTCGAGCAGTACTTC.

The chain has TRBV5-1 and TRBJ1-3; D possibly corresponds to TRBD1 (5 bases). V lost 0 bases to trimming and J lost 4 bases, with 11 bases between them. Germline V gene sequence: CDR1 SGHRS, CDR2 YFSETQ. The CDR3 covers 15 residues. This CDR3 reads CASSLGAGLGNTIYF. CDR3 nucleotides: TGCGCCAGCAGCTTGGGAGCAGGGCTAGGAAACACCATATATTTT.

This clonotype was counted a few times. The final CDR3 position lacks the conserved phenylalanine or tryptophan, pointing to a likely read error. The rearrangement uses TRBV28 and TRBJ1-1; D is ambiguous. The CDR3 covers 12 residues. Germline CDR1 and CDR2: MDHEN and SYDVKM. V lost 6 bases and J 2 bases, leaving 7 bases between the germline ends. DNA for the CDR3: TGTGCCAGCAGCTTTTTTAACACTGAAGCTTTCTCT. As protein: CASSFFNTEAFS.

This sequence joins TRBV12-5 and TRBJ1-2; 8 nucleotides match TRBD1. The J segment lost 3 bases and the V segment lost 10 bases, leaving 16 bases of the junction unmatched. Per the germline V gene, CDR1 is LGHNT and CDR2 is FRNRAP. The CDR3 consists of 16 residues. CDR3: CATSQPRDRNYYGYTF. The CDR3 DNA sequence: TGTGCTACCTCTCAACCCCGGGACAGGAATTACTATGGCTACACCTTC.

In nucleotides, the CDR3 is TGTGCCAGCACCCCCCCCGGGCTGGGAGAGACCCAGTACTTC. As protein: CASTPPGLGETQYF. This chain uses TRBV12-3 or TRBV12-4 with TRBJ2-5; no clear D. The CDR3 runs 14 residues. V was shortened by 7 bases and J by 4 bases, with 16 bases between the two germline ends.

There are many counts of this clonotype. V gene TRBV27 combines with J gene TRBJ2-3; 14 nucleotides agree with TRBD2. The CDR3 has 15 residues. Germline-derived CDR1 and CDR2 are MNHEY and SMNVEV (reference sequence). Trimming at V came to 7 bases and at J to 3 bases, leaving 3 bases not matched to a gene. The DNA of the CDR3 is TGTGCCAGCATGGGACTAGCGGGGGTGACAGATACGCAGTATTTT. This gives the protein CASMGLAGVTDTQYF.